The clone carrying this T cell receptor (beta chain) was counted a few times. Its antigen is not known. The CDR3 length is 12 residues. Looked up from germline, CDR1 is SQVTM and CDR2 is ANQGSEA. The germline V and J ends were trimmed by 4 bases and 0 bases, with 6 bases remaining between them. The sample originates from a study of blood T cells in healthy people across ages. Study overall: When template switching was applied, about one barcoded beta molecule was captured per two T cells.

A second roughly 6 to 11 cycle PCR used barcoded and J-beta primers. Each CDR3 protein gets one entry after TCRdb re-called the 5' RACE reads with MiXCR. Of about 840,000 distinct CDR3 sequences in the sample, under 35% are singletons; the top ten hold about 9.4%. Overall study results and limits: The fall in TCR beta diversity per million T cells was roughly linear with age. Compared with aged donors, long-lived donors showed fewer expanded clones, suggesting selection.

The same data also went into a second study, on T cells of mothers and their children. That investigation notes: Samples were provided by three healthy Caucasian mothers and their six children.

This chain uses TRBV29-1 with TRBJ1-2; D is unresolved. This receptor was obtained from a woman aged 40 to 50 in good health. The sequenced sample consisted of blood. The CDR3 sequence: CSVVEPNYGYTF. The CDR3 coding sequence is TGCAGCGTTGTCGAACCTAACTATGGCTACACCTTC.